The 17 T cell receptor beta chains presented below share a single source sample, sequenced in a study of blood T cell repertoires in COVID-19. Assay: immunoSEQ multiplex PCR; the TCRdb copy retains only in-frame clones and omits some. This sample has approximately 190,000 clones, with nearly 90% found just once. The sequencing input was peripheral blood. These receptors all stem from a man in his fifties or sixties with active or convalescent COVID-19.

The chain carries TRBV2 and TRBJ1-5, with 10 bases that match TRBD1. Germline-derived CDR1 and CDR2 are SNHLY and FYNNEI. This CDR3 region has 15 residues. Trimming took 4 bases from V and 10 from J; bases not matched to a gene: 10. CDR3 protein: CASSGGTGAVIPQHF. CDR3 bases: TGTGCCAGCAGTGGTGGGACAGGGGCCGTGATTCCCCAGCATTTT.

The chain employs TRBV13 and TRBJ2-7, with TRBD2 as a possible D gene (6 bases). V was cut by 8 bases and J by 2 bases, with 16 bases left in between. The V gene's germline CDR1 is PRHDT and CDR2 FYEKMQ (reference sequence). This CDR3 comprises 14 residues. The CDR3 DNA follows: TGTGCCAGCCGCCACCGGGACTCCACCTACGAGCAGTACTTC. As protein: CASRHRDSTYEQYF.

The chain has TRBV5-5 and TRBJ1-6, with 7 bases aligning to TRBD1. The CDR3 is 17 residues long. J lost 6 bases, V lost 0 bases, and 9 bases had no gene match. Germline-derived CDR1 and CDR2 are SGHKS and YYEKEE (reference sequence). In nucleotides, the CDR3 is TGTGCCAGCAGCTTGGCAAGTCGCCCAGGGGGTAATTCACCCCTCCACTTT. It codes for CASSLASRPGGNSPLHF. Combining the CDR3 with reference TRBV5-5 and TRBJ1-6 gives the whole variable domain DAGVTQSPTHLIKTRGQQVTLRCSPISGHKSVSWYQQVLGQGPQFIFQYYEKEERGRGNFPDRFSARQFPNYSSELNVNALLLGDSALYLCASSLASRPGGNSPLHFGNGTRLTVT.

V and J are TRBV5-4 and TRBJ2-7; 7 positions agree with TRBD1. CDR1 and CDR2 from the germline V gene are SGHNT and YYREEE (reference sequence). After removal of 2 bases from V and 2 bases from J, the junction contained 4 bases not matched to a gene. The CDR3 spans 14 residues. The CDR3 is CASSFPGTAYEQYF. CDR3 DNA: TGTGCCAGCAGCTTTCCCGGGACAGCCTACGAGCAGTACTTC.

V is TRBV6-6 and J is TRBJ1-5, with a weak D call TRBD1 (6 bases). The CDR3 has 15 residues. CDR1 and CDR2 (germline): MNHNY, SVGAGI (reference sequence). Trimming took 5 bases from V and 0 from J, leaving 11 bases between them. DNA of the CDR3: TGTGCCAGCAGTGGGGGCCTTAATAGCAATCAGCCCCAGCATTTT. This gives the protein CASSGGLNSNQPQHF.

The CDR3 DNA sequence: TGTGCCAGCAGCTTGACAGGGGGTATGGTCGGGGAGCTGTTTTTT. It translates to CASSLTGGMVGELFF. The chain links TRBV5-4 to TRBJ2-2; 8 bases match TRBD1. The CDR3 covers 15 residues. Germline V gives CDR1 SGHNT, CDR2 YYREEE (reference sequence). V was pared by 1 base and J by 7 bases, with 6 bases of the junction left unmatched.

As for this clone: The same CDR3 arises from other DNA sequences in this sample as well. The V and J genes are TRBV24-1 and TRBJ2-7; D is undetermined. CDR1 and CDR2 from the germline V gene are KGHDR and SFDVKD. The CDR3 contains 13 residues. The germline V and J ends were trimmed by 3 bases and 0 bases, with 5 bases remaining between them. The CDR3 spells CATSDPSSYEQYF. CDR3 nucleotides: TGTGCCACCAGTGATCCGAGCTCCTACGAGCAGTACTTC.

Only one count was recorded for this clone. The chain carries TRBV27 and TRBJ1-1, with a weak D call TRBD1 (5 bases). The CDR3 length is 14 residues. The V and J ends lost 6 bases and 6 bases respectively, with 17 bases between them. Per germline, CDR1 MNHEY and CDR2 SMNVEV (reference sequence). CDR3 in amino acids: CASRTLYRQSEAFF. For the CDR3, the DNA is TGTGCCAGCAGGACCCTATATCGACAGTCTGAAGCTTTCTTT.

The CDR3 region is CASSSASGGSLNTQYF. The CDR3 DNA reads TGTGCCAGCAGCTCAGCTAGCGGGGGGTCCCTGAATACGCAGTATTTT. The chain has TRBV11-2 and TRBJ2-3; the match to TRBD2 covers 11 bases. V trimming: 4 bases; J trimming: 7 bases; junction bases outside the gene matches: 10. Germline loops: CDR1 SGHAT, CDR2 FQNNGV. This CDR3 comprises 16 residues.

The V call is TRBV3-1 (or the pseudogene TRBV3-2), the J call TRBJ1-1; the match to TRBD1 covers 9 bases. Looked up from germline, CDR1 is LGHDT and CDR2 is YNNKEL (reference sequence). Trimming at V came to 4 bases and at J to 8 bases, leaving 8 bases not matched to a gene. The CDR3 has 14 residues. CDR3 residues: CASSLRDREAEAFF. As DNA, the CDR3 is TGTGCCAGCAGCCTCCGGGACAGGGAAGCAGAAGCTTTCTTT.

This clone showed up just a few times. The chain links TRBV7-9 to TRBJ1-5; a weak D match, TRBD1 (5 bases). The CDR3 runs 13 residues. Germline V gene lookup returns CDR1 SEHNR and CDR2 FQNEAQ (reference sequence). The V and J ends lost 4 bases and 11 bases respectively, with 15 bases between them. The CDR3 bases are TGTGCCAGCAGCTCTGGGGCCTTCCGGGCCCAGCATTTT. It is translated as CASSSGAFRAQHF.

Comments on this clone: Other DNA sequences of this sample code for an identical CDR3. The J gene is TRBJ1-1, the V gene TRBV5-1; D perhaps matches TRBD1 (5 bases). Trimming cost V 3 bases and J 0 bases, with 9 bases left between them. The CDR3 is 14 amino acids. From germline, CDR1 is SGHRS and CDR2 YFSETQ. This CDR3 is CASSSQGMNTEAFF. CDR3 coding DNA: TGCGCCAGCAGCTCCCAGGGTATGAACACTGAAGCTTTCTTT.

This rearrangement joins TRBV5-1 to TRBJ2-1; the D gene is possibly TRBD1 (7 bases). Germline V gene data show CDR1 as SGHRS and CDR2 as YFSETQ. This CDR3 contains 18 residues. With 0 bases removed from V and 4 bases from J, the gap between germline ends came to 20 bases. CDR3 nucleotides: TGCGCCAGCAGCTTGGTAGGGGGGAACAGGGGTTATTACAATGAGCAGTTCTTC. This sequence encodes CASSLVGGNRGYYNEQFF.

The rearrangement joins TRBV3-1 (or the pseudogene TRBV3-2) to TRBJ2-3, with TRBD1 identical over 9 bases. In germline, CDR1 is LGHDT, CDR2 YNNKEL (reference sequence). With 4 bases clipped from V and 6 bases from J, the junction kept 11 bases outside the gene matches. The CDR3 spans 16 residues. In DNA form, the CDR3 reads TGTGCCAGCAGCCGCAAAACAGGGGGCCATCGGGATACGCAGTATTTT. Translating it yields CASSRKTGGHRDTQYF.

The chain employs TRBV16 and TRBJ1-4, with D possibly being TRBD1 (6 bases). Trimming took off 6 bases at V and 8 bases at J, with 19 bases between the two ends. Germline CDR1 reads KGHSY; CDR2 reads FQNENV. The CDR3 is made up of 15 amino acids. CDR3 sequence reads: CASSRIGTGGEKLFF. CDR3 in DNA: TGTGCCAGCAGTCGGATCGGGACGGGGGGCGAAAAACTGTTTTTT. Using reference TRBV16 and TRBJ1-4 for the parts outside the CDR3, the full variable domain is GEEVAQTPKHLVRGEGQKAKLYCAPIKGHSYVFWYQQVLKNEFKFLISFQNENVFDETGMPKERFSAKCLPNSPCSLEIQATKLEDSAVYFCASSRIGTGGEKLFFGSGTQLSVL.

This rearrangement joins TRBV13 to TRBJ1-1; 11 nucleotides align to TRBD1. The CDR3 runs to 15 residues. V dropped 5 bases and J dropped 3; count of bases not matched to a gene: 5. From germline, CDR1 is PRHDT and CDR2 FYEKMQ (reference sequence). The CDR3 coding sequence is TGTGCCAGCAGCACCCGGACAGGGGGCGACACTGAAGCTTTCTTT. It encodes CASSTRTGGDTEAFF.

The sample holds a few counts of this clone. This chain connects TRBV2 to TRBJ1-5; D is perhaps TRBD1 (5 bases). Germline-derived CDR1 and CDR2 are SNHLY and FYNNEI. This CDR3 region has 15 residues. V was clipped by 1 base and J by 0 bases, with 7 bases between them. The CDR3 DNA reads as TGTGCCAGCAGTGAAGACAGGTTTAGCAATCAGCCCCAGCATTTT. Residues: CASSEDRFSNQPQHF.